This entry lists 10 T cell receptor beta chains sequenced from one sample in a study of T cell clonotyping in hematopoietic cell transplantation. The repertoire was sequenced with immunoSEQ multiplex PCR; TCRdb's copy has only in-frame clones and lacks some. The sample has 12,000 to 15,000 clones; around three fifths are singletons. Sequenced: PBMCs. These receptors were taken from a human donor who either received an allogeneic hematopoietic cell transplant for a myeloid malignancy or was a related donor (not recorded which). Some clones in this sample may be carry-over from other donors' samples.

The rearrangement uses TRBV7-2 and TRBJ1-2, with 9 positions matching TRBD1. Trimming removed 3 bases from V and 4 bases from J; junction bases left unmatched: 6. Looked up from germline, CDR1 is SGHTA and CDR2 is FQGNSA. The CDR3 spans 15 residues. CDR3 in DNA: TGTGCCAGCAGCTTGCTTACAGGGGGCGGCTATGGCTACACCTTC. Translating gives CASSLLTGGGYGYTF.

The chain links TRBV5-6 to TRBJ1-2, with D possibly matching TRBD1 (5 bases). The CDR3 covers 13 residues. CDR1 is SGHDT, CDR2 YYEEEE, per germline. Deletions cut 2 bases from V and 4 bases from J, with 9 bases between. As DNA, the CDR3 is TGTGCCAGCAGCTTCTGGGGGATCTATGGCTACACCTTC. Encoded protein: CASSFWGIYGYTF.

V is TRBV4-1 and J is TRBJ2-2; D gene ambiguous. The germline V and J ends were trimmed by 4 bases and 7 bases, with 13 bases remaining between them. Germline V CDR1 and CDR2: MGHRA, YSYEKL. CDR3 length: 14 residues. The CDR3 DNA reads TGCGCCAGCAGCCCAGGCCTCCGCATCGGGGAGCTGTTTTTT. This translates into CASSPGLRIGELFF.

J is TRBJ2-3 and V is TRBV2; 9 bases line up with TRBD1. Germline lookup yields CDR1 SNHLY and CDR2 FYNNEI. Germline trimming cut 5 bases from V and 2 bases from J; bases unmatched to any gene: 5. There are 15 residues in the CDR3. The DNA for the CDR3 is TGTGCCAGCAGTCCCGGGACAGGGTCCACAGATACGCAGTATTTT. Translated, it gives CASSPGTGSTDTQYF.

This clone was detected a few times. This chain joins TRBV19 and TRBJ2-5; TRBD1 is a possible D gene (5 bases). The V gene lost 3 bases and the J gene lost 5 bases, with 13 bases spanning the gap. There are 14 residues in the CDR3. The germline gives CDR1 LNHDA, CDR2 SQIVND (reference sequence). The CDR3 here is CASSITGDPETQYF. The CDR3 DNA follows: TGTGCCAGTAGTATTACAGGAGACCCGGAGACCCAGTACTTC.

This clone was counted only a few times. V and J are TRBV7-6 and TRBJ1-5; D is unresolved. Germline V gene lookup returns CDR1 SGHVS and CDR2 FNYEAQ. This CDR3 region has 15 residues. The V end was cut by 1 base, the J end by 4 bases, with 11 bases between. The CDR3 coding sequence is TGTGCCAGCAGCTTAGAGGGAATCGGGAATCAGCCCCAGCATTTT. It translates to CASSLEGIGNQPQHF.

This chain uses TRBV28 with TRBJ1-3; D is ambiguous. The germline V gene encodes CDR1 MDHEN and CDR2 SYDVKM. V lost 3 bases and J lost 7, with 10 bases in between. The CDR3 is 13 residues long. As DNA, the CDR3 is TGTGCCAGCAGTTTCGGGTTTGCTAACACCATATATTTT. This encodes CASSFGFANTIYF. Looking up the rest from reference TRBV28 and TRBJ1-3 gives the full variable domain: DVKVTQSSRYLVKRTGEKVFLECVQDMDHENMFWYRQDPGLGLRLIYFSYDVKMKEKGDIPEGYSVSREKKERFSLILESASTNQTSMYLCASSFGFANTIYFGEGSWLTVV.

This clone has more than one count but fewer than ten. J is TRBJ2-7 and V is TRBV30; D is perhaps TRBD2 (6 bases). The CDR3 totals 12 residues. Trimming removed 5 bases from V and 6 bases from J, with 14 bases in between. Looked up from germline, CDR1 is GTSNPN and CDR2 is SVGIG (reference sequence). The CDR3 is CAWGTSLGEQYF. CDR3 coding DNA: TGTGCCTGGGGGACTTCCCTTGGCGAGCAGTACTTC.

This clone was picked up one time. The chain uses TRBV29-1 and TRBJ2-5, with D possibly being TRBD2 (6 bases). The ends were cut back, 5 bases at V and 5 bases at J, with 12 bases in the middle. Germline CDR1 and CDR2: SQVTM and ANQGSEA. The CDR3 spans 12 residues. This CDR3 is CSVRGEVETQYF. The CDR3 DNA is TGCAGCGTTAGAGGGGAGGTGGAGACCCAGTACTTC.

Written as DNA, the CDR3 is TGTGCCAGCAGTTTGTACCCAGCGAGCTCCTACGAGCAGTACTTC. Translated: CASSLYPASSYEQYF. The chain uses TRBV27 and TRBJ2-7; D gene ambiguous. CDR3 length equals 15 residues. The germline V gene encodes CDR1 MNHEY and CDR2 SMNVEV (reference sequence). The V gene lost 3 bases and the J gene lost 0 bases, with 12 bases spanning the gap.